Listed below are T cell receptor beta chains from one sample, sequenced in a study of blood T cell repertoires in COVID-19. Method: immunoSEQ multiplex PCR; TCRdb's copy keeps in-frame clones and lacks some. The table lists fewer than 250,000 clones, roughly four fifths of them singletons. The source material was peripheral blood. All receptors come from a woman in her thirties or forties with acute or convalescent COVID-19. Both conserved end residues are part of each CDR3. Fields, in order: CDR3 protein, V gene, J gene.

CDR3aa: CASSHTQNSYNEQFF
v_gene: TRBV4-3
j_gene: TRBJ2-1

CDR3aa: CASITPGNTEAFF
v_gene: TRBV25-1
j_gene: TRBJ1-1

CDR3aa: CASSFIGTGYEQYF
v_gene: TRBV7-2
j_gene: TRBJ2-7

CDR3aa: CASSLSAGSTDTQYF
v_gene: TRBV5-1
j_gene: TRBJ2-3

CDR3aa: CASSPRYGLAGGLNEQYF
v_gene: TRBV9
j_gene: TRBJ2-7

CDR3aa: CAWSPLGEGYGYTF
v_gene: TRBV30
j_gene: TRBJ1-2

CDR3aa: CASTLGGAGGELFF
v_gene: TRBV19
j_gene: TRBJ2-2

CDR3aa: CASSFSSDETQYF
v_gene: TRBV12-3/TRBV12-4
j_gene: TRBJ2-5

CDR3aa: CAISESAGAGTDTQYF
v_gene: TRBV10-3
j_gene: TRBJ2-3

CDR3aa: CASSLGEGGNEQFF
v_gene: TRBV27
j_gene: TRBJ2-1

CDR3aa: CASSLTPTTNEKLFF
v_gene: TRBV7-6
j_gene: TRBJ1-4

CDR3aa: CASSGRGAGLNTQYF
v_gene: TRBV6-5
j_gene: TRBJ2-3

CDR3aa: CASSELSGGAAKNIQYF
v_gene: TRBV6-1
j_gene: TRBJ2-4

CDR3aa: CASSQETGPAQQFF
v_gene: TRBV4-3
j_gene: TRBJ2-1

CDR3aa: CASSSHLWGGGELFF
v_gene: TRBV19
j_gene: TRBJ2-2

CDR3aa: CASSVESGPNLNTEAFF
v_gene: TRBV9
j_gene: TRBJ1-1

CDR3aa: CASSLILTATTDTQYF
v_gene: TRBV11-2
j_gene: TRBJ2-3

CDR3aa: CASSPGTGENYGYTF
v_gene: TRBV19
j_gene: TRBJ1-2

CDR3aa: CASSPRVQVMNTEAFF
v_gene: TRBV7-2
j_gene: TRBJ1-1

CDR3aa: CASSFGAGNTEAFF
v_gene: TRBV7-3
j_gene: TRBJ1-1

CDR3aa: CASNPLSGSGTYEQYF
v_gene: TRBV10-2
j_gene: TRBJ2-7

CDR3aa: CASSSSGRAPDTQYF
v_gene: TRBV6-5
j_gene: TRBJ2-3

CDR3aa: CASSSVGLAGEGQFF
v_gene: TRBV7-8
j_gene: TRBJ2-1

CDR3aa: CSASIGQGGNSPLHF
v_gene: TRBV20-1
j_gene: TRBJ1-6

CDR3aa: CASSYSGTADNEQFF
v_gene: TRBV6-5
j_gene: TRBJ2-1

CDR3aa: CASSRGLAESYEQYF
v_gene: TRBV11-3
j_gene: TRBJ2-7

CDR3aa: CASSGSGGVGTGELFF
v_gene: TRBV2
j_gene: TRBJ2-2

CDR3aa: CSVGEDRGRLREQYF
v_gene: TRBV29-1
j_gene: TRBJ2-7

CDR3aa: CASSLSWGTGLYEQYF
v_gene: TRBV6-2/TRBV6-3
j_gene: TRBJ2-7